These 8 T cell receptor beta chains originate from one sample sequenced in a study of blood T cell repertoires in COVID-19 (dated by TCRdb to the early 2020s). Library preparation employed the immunoSEQ multiplex PCR assay. TCRdb carries this immuneACCESS record with in-frame sequences only. Its versions omit some clonotypes, under half of them owing to an unresolved V gene in the studies checked, with the rest unexplained. The sample data list 350,000 or so clones, and roughly nine tenths of these were observed just once. The top ten clonotypes cover 3.9% of the sample. What was sequenced was peripheral blood. The receptor source for this set is a woman aged 60 to 75 with COVID-19, enrolled during active disease.

The chain recombines TRBV28 with TRBJ1-2; 7 positions match TRBD1. The CDR3 runs to 14 residues. The V and J ends lost 3 bases and 7 bases, in that order; junction bases with no gene match: 8. From germline, CDR1 is MDHEN and CDR2 SYDVKM. CDR3 residues: CASSFVQGWFGYTF. CDR3 coding DNA: TGTGCCAGCAGTTTCGTACAGGGGTGGTTTGGCTACACCTTC.

CDR3 nucleotide sequence: TGCGCCAGCAGTCAAACTGGAGGGGATCCCTGCGCCGGGGAGCTGTTTTTT. Encoded protein: CASSQTGGDPCAGELFF. The V call is TRBV23-1, the J call TRBJ2-2; possible D gene TRBD2, 6 bases. TRBV23-1 is placed among ORFs of uncertain function. The CDR3 runs to 17 residues. The germline V and J ends were trimmed by 2 bases and 6 bases, with 19 bases remaining between them.

CDR3: CSVDNPGSNRGGYNEQFF. The CDR3, as DNA: TGCAGCGTTGATAATCCCGGATCGAACAGGGGTGGGTACAATGAGCAGTTCTTC. The rearrangement links TRBV29-1 to TRBJ2-1; TRBD1 matches 7 bases. CDR3 length: 18 residues. Germline CDR1 SQVTM, CDR2 ANQGSEA. The J segment lost 4 bases and the V segment lost 3 bases, leaving 18 bases of the junction unmatched.

V gene TRBV10-3 combines with J gene TRBJ2-1; 10 nucleotides agree with TRBD2. Trimming took 5 bases from V and 7 from J; bases not matched to a gene: 5. Germline CDR1 reads ENHRY; CDR2 reads SYGVKD. This CDR3 contains 14 residues. The CDR3, as DNA: TGTGCCATCAGTCTCAGCGGGGGGGCGAATGAGCAGTTCTTC. This codes for CAISLSGGANEQFF.

Concerning this clone itself: A read error may account for a junction end that differs from germline. The genes are TRBV7-7 and TRBJ2-1; 9 bases map to TRBD2. This CDR3 has 15 residues. Germline V gene data show CDR1 as SSHAT and CDR2 as FNYEAQ (reference sequence). CDR3 DNA sequence: TGTGCTAGCAGCCTCAGCGGGGGGTCCTACAATGAGCAGTTCTTC. Translation: CASSLSGGSYNEQFF.

The chain employs TRBV5-5 and TRBJ2-4; TRBD1 might be the D (6 bases). Trimming pared 4 bases from V and 2 bases from J, leaving 13 bases between. The CDR3 is 15 amino acids. From germline, CDR1 is SGHKS and CDR2 YYEKEE (reference sequence). CDR3 residues: CASSPWDISKNIQYF. CDR3 bases: TGTGCCAGCAGCCCTTGGGACATCTCCAAAAACATTCAGTACTTC.

In this sample, this clone turned up once. J is TRBJ2-6 and V is TRBV6-6; unclear D gene. Between the trimmed V and J ends, which lost 3 bases and 0 bases, there was a span of 9 bases. The CDR3 runs to 16 residues. Germline assignment: CDR1 MNHNY and CDR2 SVGAGI (reference sequence). CDR3 region: CASSYVAVSGANVLTF. The DNA for the CDR3 is TGTGCCAGCAGTTATGTGGCGGTCTCTGGGGCCAACGTCCTGACTTTC.

V usage is TRBV5-1 and J usage is TRBJ1-2; D not resolved. The V end lost 1 base, the J end lost 3 bases, and 13 bases lay between the germline ends. CDR1 and CDR2 from the germline V gene are SGHRS and YFSETQ. The CDR3 spans 15 residues. The CDR3 nucleotides are TGCGCCAGCAGCTTGAGTTTCCTTACACACTATGGCTACACCTTC. Protein sequence: CASSLSFLTHYGYTF.